These 19 T cell receptor beta chains were sequenced from one sample in a study of shared clonotypes between healthy human individuals. Terminally differentiated effector memory CD45RA+ cells were excluded from the naive CD8 cells, which were CD45RO-negative and positively selected for CCR7. This table comes from immunoSEQ multiplex PCR, and its TCRdb copy is limited to in-frame clones, with some not included. The table has about 2,100,000 clones, about 93% seen once. The source material was naive CD8+ T cells from PBMCs. These receptors all come from a man between 18 and 35 years old in good health. Some clones in this sample may be carry-over from other donors' samples.

The chain combines TRBV19 with TRBJ1-2; TRBD1 might be the D (6 bases). V dropped 9 bases and J dropped 3 bases, with 20 bases sitting between them. The germline V gene encodes CDR1 LNHDA and CDR2 SQIVND (reference sequence). CDR3 length: 15 residues. DNA for the CDR3: TGTGCCAGCACTCTCAGGGGACCTTCATACTATGGCTACACCTTC. Its protein product is CASTLRGPSYYGYTF.

This clone was seen once. The genes are TRBV30 and TRBJ1-2, with D maybe TRBD1 (6 bases). The CDR3 spans 13 residues. Germline CDR1 and CDR2: GTSNPN and SVGIG (reference sequence). V was clipped by 6 bases and J by 5 bases, with 16 bases between them. CDR3 DNA: TGTGCCTGTATCCCAGGGGCCCTTTATGGCTACACCTTC. It codes for CACIPGALYGYTF.

With regard to this clone: The same CDR3 is also encoded by other DNA sequences in this sample. V is TRBV5-1 and J is TRBJ2-7; tentatively, D is TRBD1 (5 bases). Germline CDR1 reads SGHRS; CDR2 reads YFSETQ. CDR3 size: 13 residues. V shed 0 bases and J shed 3 bases, with 7 bases lying between them. CDR3 sequence: CASSLGQNYEQYF. In nucleotides, the CDR3 is TGCGCCAGCAGCTTGGGACAGAACTACGAGCAGTACTTC.

This chain links TRBV9 with TRBJ2-3, with D perhaps matching TRBD2 (6 bases). Per the germline V gene, CDR1 is SGDLS and CDR2 is YYNGEE. V lost 0 bases and J 3 bases, leaving 14 bases between the germline ends. The CDR3 is made up of 16 amino acids. CDR3 sequence reads: CASSVGLAESTDTQYF. As DNA, the CDR3 is TGTGCCAGCAGCGTAGGATTAGCGGAGTCGACAGATACGCAGTATTTT.

This clone has only one observation. J is TRBJ2-1 and V is TRBV7-2, with 10 nucleotides matching TRBD2. V shed 3 bases, J shed 5 bases, and the junction held 1 base outside the gene matches. This CDR3 spans 14 amino acids. In germline, CDR1 is SGHTA, CDR2 FQGNSA. The DNA for the CDR3 is TGTGCCAGCAGCTTGAGCGGGAGGGACAATGAGCAGTTCTTC. Translating it yields CASSLSGRDNEQFF.

This clone was recorded a few times. Here the CDR3 reads CAIQAAPGYTF. In DNA, the CDR3 is TGTGCCATCCAGGCGGCTCCAGGCTACACCTTC. V gene TRBV10-3 combines with J gene TRBJ1-2; D unclear. The CDR3 has 11 residues. V was shortened by 8 bases and J by 8 bases, with 12 bases between the two germline ends. The germline V gene encodes CDR1 ENHRY and CDR2 SYGVKD.

The V call is TRBV2, the J call TRBJ2-7, with 8 nucleotides matching TRBD1. V was clipped by 6 bases and J by 1 base; unmatched bases: 8. The germline gives CDR1 SNHLY, CDR2 FYNNEI. The CDR3 has 15 residues. CDR3 bases: TGTGCCAGCAGATACAGGGGGATAACGTCCTACGAGCAGTACTTC. Protein: CASRYRGITSYEQYF.

The chain combines TRBV7-2 with TRBJ2-7; D tentatively reads TRBD1 or TRBD2 (5 bases each). The CDR3 sequence is 13 residues long. Per the germline V gene, CDR1 is SGHTA and CDR2 is FQGNSA. The ends were cut back, 7 bases at V and 0 bases at J, with 10 bases in the middle. CDR3 amino acids: CASTGTDSYEQYF. Here the CDR3 DNA reads TGTGCCAGCACCGGGACGGACTCCTACGAGCAGTACTTC.

The chain employs TRBV7-2 and TRBJ2-7, with D possibly being TRBD2 (6 bases). V was clipped by 1 base and J by 0 bases, with 13 bases between them. Per germline, CDR1 SGHTA and CDR2 FQGNSA. The CDR3 is made up of 16 amino acids. The CDR3 region is CASSLVGLALSYEQYF. The CDR3 region has the DNA TGTGCCAGCAGCTTAGTAGGGCTAGCGCTCTCCTACGAGCAGTACTTC.

The chain is built from TRBV29-1 and TRBJ2-7, with D perhaps matching TRBD1 (6 bases). V lost 3 bases and J 6 bases, leaving 9 bases between the germline ends. Germline V gene data show CDR1 as SQVTM and CDR2 as ANQGSEA. The CDR3 loop spans 11 amino acids. The CDR3 sequence is CSVDLQGEQYF. CDR3 nucleotides: TGCAGCGTTGACTTACAGGGCGAGCAGTACTTC.

This chain uses TRBV4-2 with TRBJ2-1; the D gene could be TRBD1 or TRBD2 (5 bases each). The germline V and J ends were trimmed by 2 bases and 0 bases, with 14 bases remaining between them. The CDR3 has 17 amino acids. Germline V lookup: CDR1 LGHNA, CDR2 YNFKEQ. The CDR3 loop is CASSQLVGESSYNEQFF. Written as DNA, the CDR3 is TGTGCCAGCAGCCAACTTGTGGGGGAGAGCTCCTACAATGAGCAGTTCTTC.

Only a few counts were recorded for this clone. CDR3 residues: CASSERLGQTNQPQHF. In DNA, the CDR3 is TGTGCCAGCAGTGAACGTCTGGGACAGACGAATCAGCCCCAGCATTTT. The chain couples TRBV6-1 to TRBJ1-5, with 7 nucleotides matching TRBD1. V was clipped by 2 bases and J by 4 bases; unmatched bases: 8. Germline V gene sequence: CDR1 MNHNS, CDR2 SASEGT. There are 16 residues in the CDR3.

This chain connects TRBV19 to TRBJ2-7; TRBD1 matches at 9 bases. Germline lookup yields CDR1 LNHDA and CDR2 SQIVND (reference sequence). CDR3 length equals 14 residues. J gave up 6 bases and V 7 bases, and 10 bases lay outside the gene matches. The CDR3 region is CASNIGTGIGEQYF. The DNA for the CDR3 is TGTGCCAGTAACATCGGGACAGGGATAGGCGAGCAGTACTTC.

This chain connects TRBV6-5 to TRBJ2-5, with D perhaps being TRBD1 or TRBD2 (5 bases each). V was clipped by 2 bases and J by 4 bases, with 11 bases between them. Germline CDR1 is MNHEY and CDR2 is SVGAGI. The CDR3 runs 14 residues. CDR3 nucleotide sequence: TGTGCCAGCAGTTACCCGGGGCTCAGAGAGACCCAGTACTTC. Its protein product is CASSYPGLRETQYF.

The table lists this clone with a few counts. The chain combines TRBV7-9 with TRBJ1-1, with a tentative D call TRBD1 (5 bases). Trimming shortened V by 5 bases and J by 1 base, and 8 bases separated the two germline ends. CDR3 size: 13 residues. Germline assignment: CDR1 SEHNR and CDR2 FQNEAQ (reference sequence). This chain's CDR3 is CASSADRNTEAFF. CDR3 DNA: TGTGCCAGCAGCGCCGACAGGAACACTGAAGCTTTCTTT.

The chain links TRBV27 to TRBJ2-7; 11 positions match TRBD2. Losses at the gene ends were 5 bases for V and 0 bases for J; bases not matched to a gene: 6. Germline-derived CDR1 and CDR2 are MNHEY and SMNVEV (reference sequence). The CDR3 covers 16 residues. The chain's CDR3 is CASSTRTSGSSYEQYF. The CDR3 region has the DNA TGTGCCAGCAGTACCCGGACTAGCGGGTCCTCCTACGAGCAGTACTTC.

This clone was picked up one time. This chain's CDR3 is CASSFGGAAAATNEKLFF. The CDR3 DNA reads as TGTGCCAGCAGTTTCGGAGGGGCGGCGGCTGCAACTAATGAAAAACTGTTTTTT. The rearrangement joins TRBV28 to TRBJ1-4; D might be TRBD1 (5 bases). Germline V gene sequence: CDR1 MDHEN, CDR2 SYDVKM. The CDR3 is 18 amino acids. V lost 3 bases, J lost 0 bases, and 17 bases lay in between.

The chain employs TRBV28 and TRBJ2-2; D might be TRBD1 (5 bases). The length of the CDR3 is 15 residues. V lost 10 bases to trimming and J lost 5 bases, with 20 bases between them. Germline CDR1 reads MDHEN; CDR2 reads SYDVKM. CDR3 DNA sequence: TGTGCCACCTACACGCGACAGACATTAACCGGGGAGCTGTTTTTT. Protein: CATYTRQTLTGELFF.

On this clone: Distinct nucleotide sequences in the sample also encode this CDR3. V is TRBV6-5 and J is TRBJ2-7, with 9 positions matching TRBD1. V lost 3 bases to trimming and J lost 2 bases; unmatched junction nucleotides: 5. CDR1 and CDR2 from the germline V gene are MNHEY and SVGAGI. This CDR3 is built from 15 residues. The CDR3 region has the DNA TGTGCCAGCAGTTATTCCGGGACAGGGCCCTACGAGCAGTACTTC. Translated: CASSYSGTGPYEQYF.